These 27 T cell receptor beta chains were all obtained from the same sample, sequenced in a study of blood T cells in healthy people across ages (dated by TCRdb to the mid-2010s). The method was 5' RACE. The data were produced on an Illumina HiSeq 2500. A second PCR of about 7 to 12 cycles was run with a J-beta primer mix and a sample-barcoded 5' primer. TCRdb applied fastp at Q25 and MiXCR to the public reads, then kept only in-frame beta chains. CDR3 protein duplicates are merged, each entry listing the most common genes and DNA. Here the sample has hundreds of thousands of distinct CDR3 sequences; more than 35% occur a single time. Jointly, the top ten make up 15% to 20% of the sample. Sequencing was done on a sample of blood. The receptors stem from a man aged 80 or over in good health.

This clonotype has just a few counts. The V call is TRBV20-1, the J call TRBJ2-3; maybe TRBD2 (6 bases). Deletions cut 0 bases from V and 1 base from J, with 8 bases between. Germline CDR1 reads DFQATT; CDR2 reads SNEGSKA (reference sequence). This CDR3 comprises 14 residues. CDR3 region: CSARDASGTDTQYF. The CDR3, as DNA: TGCAGTGCTAGAGATGCTAGCGGCACAGATACGCAGTATTTT.

Turning to this clonotype: One end of the junction varies from germline; a read error may be responsible. The rearrangement joins TRBV27 to TRBJ1-5, with unresolved D. The CDR3 has 14 amino acids. Germline V gene lookup returns CDR1 MNHEY and CDR2 SMNVEV (reference sequence). The CDR3 DNA reads TGTGCCGGCAGACAAAGTGCGGCCAATCAGCCCCAGCATTTT. This translates into CAGRQSAANQPQHF.

V and J are TRBV7-9 and TRBJ2-1; 10 nucleotides agree with TRBD2. The J segment lost 8 bases and the V segment lost 6 bases, leaving 7 bases of the junction unmatched. CDR3 length equals 14 residues. CDR1 is SEHNR, CDR2 FQNEAQ, per germline (reference sequence). CDR3 bases: TGTGCCAGCAGGCTAGCGGGAGAGCAGTATGAGCAGTTCTTC. Its translation: CASRLAGEQYEQFF.

V is TRBV27 and J is TRBJ2-6; TRBD1 might be the D (5 bases). The germline V and J ends were trimmed by 5 bases and 2 bases, with 13 bases remaining between them. Germline assignment: CDR1 MNHEY and CDR2 SMNVEV (reference sequence). The CDR3 contains 16 residues. The CDR3 loop reads CASSTQGSTGANVLTF. As DNA, the CDR3 is TGTGCCAGCAGTACCCAGGGTTCTACTGGGGCCAACGTCCTGACTTTC.

The gene calls are TRBV20-1 and TRBJ2-1; tentatively, D is TRBD2 (6 bases). The J call is doubtful: the DNA matches TRBJ2-7 better. This CDR3 spans 15 amino acids. Looked up from germline, CDR1 is DFQATT and CDR2 is SNEGSKA (reference sequence). The CDR3 DNA follows: TGCAGTGCACCGAAGCCGGGAGCCTCCTACAATGAGCAGTACTTC. It encodes CSAPKPGASYNEQYF.

In this sample, this clonotype turned up once. The rearrangement uses TRBV14 and TRBJ1-1; no reliable D call. CDR1 and CDR2 (germline): SGHDN, FVKESK. V was pared by 0 bases and J by 2 bases, with 13 bases between. The CDR3 contains 16 residues. CDR3 region: CASSQDPLLENTEAFF. The CDR3 coding sequence is TGTGCCAGCAGCCAAGATCCTCTACTAGAAAACACTGAAGCTTTCTTT.

This chain connects TRBV20-1 to TRBJ2-7; 9 positions match TRBD2. Germline V CDR1 and CDR2: DFQATT, SNEGSKA (reference sequence). V lost 5 bases, J lost 2 bases, and 1 base stayed unmatched. This CDR3 has 12 amino acids. The CDR3 nucleotides are TGCAGTGCTCGACTAGCGGCCTACGAGCAGTACTTC. Amino acids: CSARLAAYEQYF.

Turning to this clonotype: A much more abundant neighbour one base away suggests this may be a read error. This rearrangement joins TRBV5-1 to TRBJ2-1; a weak D match, TRBD1 (5 bases). CDR1 is SGHRS, CDR2 YFSETQ, per germline. The length of the CDR3 is 14 residues. Trimming cost V 4 bases and J 4 bases, with 12 bases left between them. The CDR3 reads CASSVQGPYNEQFF. Written as DNA, the CDR3 is TGCGCCAGCAGCGTCCAGGGTCCATACAATGAGCAGTTCTTC.

This clonotype showed up just a few times. This chain links TRBV7-2 with TRBJ2-5, with D unresolved. CDR1 is SGHTA and CDR2 is FQGNSA in the germline V gene. The CDR3 consists of 14 residues. The V gene lost 4 bases and the J gene lost 2 bases, with 11 bases spanning the gap. The CDR3 here is CASSSLPAQETQYF. The CDR3 DNA is TGTGCCAGCAGCTCCCTACCCGCTCAAGAGACCCAGTACTTC.

This clonotype has just a few counts. This sequence joins TRBV5-1 and TRBJ2-1; the match to TRBD2 covers 10 bases. CDR1 and CDR2 from the germline V gene are SGHRS and YFSETQ. V was pared by 6 bases and J by 8 bases, with 11 bases of the junction left unmatched. This CDR3 has 15 residues. CDR3 sequence reads: CASKGASGSFYEQFF. CDR3 DNA: TGCGCCAGCAAAGGGGCTAGCGGGAGCTTCTATGAGCAGTTCTTC.

V and J are TRBV14 and TRBJ2-5; a weak D match, TRBD2 (6 bases). Germline V CDR1 and CDR2: SGHDN, FVKESK. The CDR3 consists of 14 residues. The germline V and J ends were trimmed by 9 bases and 6 bases, with 20 bases remaining between them. This CDR3 reads CASSSSGVEKTQYF. The CDR3 region has the DNA TGTGCCAGTAGCTCATCGGGGGTCGAGAAGACCCAGTACTTC. Full variable domain (outside the CDR3, taken from reference TRBV14 and TRBJ2-5): EAGVTQFPSHSVIEKGQTVTLRCDPISGHDNLYWYRRVMGKEIKFLLHFVKESKQDESGMPNNRFLAERTGGTYSTLKVQPAELEDSGVYFCASSSSGVEKTQYFGPGTRLLVL.

This clonotype occurred many times. The V and J genes are TRBV20-1 and TRBJ1-2, with D tentatively TRBD1 (5 bases). The CDR3 has 12 amino acids. The germline V gene encodes CDR1 DFQATT and CDR2 SNEGSKA (reference sequence). V lost 6 bases and J lost 4, with 12 bases in between. CDR3 protein: CSAPRGVYGYTF. The CDR3 region has the DNA TGCAGTGCCCCGCGGGGGGTCTATGGCTACACCTTC.

This clonotype was recorded at least ten times. This chain joins TRBV15 and TRBJ2-7; D gene uncertain. V was trimmed by 0 bases and J by 0 bases, leaving 9 bases between them. The CDR3 totals 15 residues. Germline V gene lookup returns CDR1 LNHNV and CDR2 YYDKDF (reference sequence). The CDR3 sequence: CATSRDSASSYEQYF. In nucleotides, the CDR3 is TGTGCCACCAGCAGAGATTCGGCTAGCTCCTACGAGCAGTACTTC.

In its sample, this clonotype was seen a few times. The J gene is TRBJ2-3, the V gene TRBV19, with D possibly TRBD2 on 7 matching bases. The ends were cut back, 7 bases at V and 3 bases at J, with 20 bases in the middle. In germline, CDR1 is LNHDA, CDR2 SQIVND (reference sequence). The length of the CDR3 is 16 residues. The CDR3 DNA is TGTGCCAGTACCGCAGGGACAAGCGGGATGACAGATACGCAGTATTTT. This codes for CASTAGTSGMTDTQYF.

This sequence joins TRBV7-2 and TRBJ1-4, with no clear D. Germline assignment: CDR1 SGHTA and CDR2 FQGNSA. There are 15 residues in the CDR3. V lost 5 bases and J lost 5, with 15 bases in between. CDR3 bases: TGTGCCAGCAGCAACAAGGGTGGGTTAAATGAAAAACTGTTTTTT. Translated, it gives CASSNKGGLNEKLFF.

The J gene is TRBJ2-1, the V gene TRBV3-1; 13 nucleotides align to TRBD2. J was trimmed by 8 bases and V by 2 bases; bases with no gene match: 6. Per the germline V gene, CDR1 is LGHDT and CDR2 is YNNKEL (reference sequence). The CDR3 has 16 amino acids. The CDR3 sequence: CASSQRTSGRADEQFF. Written as DNA, the CDR3 is TGTGCCAGCAGCCAACGGACTAGCGGGAGAGCTGATGAGCAGTTCTTC.

The chain couples TRBV15 to TRBJ2-3, with 9 bases that match TRBD2. The CDR3 runs 18 residues. Germline V CDR1 and CDR2: LNHNV, YYDKDF (reference sequence). V gave up 0 bases and J gave up 6 bases; unmatched junction bases: 13. The CDR3 nucleotides read TGTGCCACCAGCAGAGAGGCGCAGTCTAGCGGGACCCGGGATACGCAGTATTTT. Encoded protein: CATSREAQSSGTRDTQYF. Supplemented by reference TRBV15 and TRBJ2-3, the full variable domain reads DAMVIQNPRYQVTQFGKPVTLSCSQTLNHNVMYWYQQKSSQAPKLLFHYYDKDFNNEADTPDNFQSRRPNTSFCFLDIRSPGLGDTAMYLCATSREAQSSGTRDTQYFGPGTRLTVL.

The chain couples TRBV11-2 to TRBJ1-4; D gene uncertain. Germline loops: CDR1 SGHAT, CDR2 FQNNGV. The V end lost 4 bases, the J end lost 5 bases, and 14 bases lay between the germline ends. This CDR3 comprises 15 residues. CDR3 bases: TGTGCCAGCAGCTATGGATGGTACGGAAATGAAAAACTGTTTTTT. Translating gives CASSYGWYGNEKLFF.

This clonotype showed up just a few times. The chain employs TRBV7-3 and TRBJ2-3; the D is unclear. V shed 2 bases and J shed 5 bases, with 11 bases lying between them. The CDR3 has 14 amino acids. Germline CDR1 reads SGHTA; CDR2 reads FQGTGA. The CDR3 bases are TGTGCCAGCAGCTTAGGGTTGACCCAAGATACGCAGTATTTT. This encodes CASSLGLTQDTQYF.

This clonotype was picked up a small number of times. V gene TRBV29-1 combines with J gene TRBJ1-1; TRBD1 agrees at 10 bases. Germline V gene lookup returns CDR1 SQVTM and CDR2 ANQGSEA. This CDR3 contains 14 residues. V trimming: 7 bases; J trimming: 4 bases; junction bases outside the gene matches: 9. CDR3 nucleotides: TGCAGCGCCACCCGGGACAGGGGTGTCACTGAAGCTTTCTTT. This translates into CSATRDRGVTEAFF.

This chain links TRBV7-9 with TRBJ2-7; D gene uncertain. The V gene's germline CDR1 is SEHNR and CDR2 FQNEAQ (reference sequence). The CDR3 sequence is 12 residues long. V gave up 6 bases and J gave up 4 bases, with 10 bases separating them. The CDR3 protein is CASSRQRYEQYF. CDR3 nucleotides: TGTGCCAGCAGTCGTCAGCGATACGAGCAGTACTTC.

This clonotype was recorded many times. This chain connects TRBV12-3 or TRBV12-4 to TRBJ1-4; D call uncertain. Trimming shortened V by 4 bases and J by 3 bases, and 18 bases separated the two germline ends. The CDR3 loop spans 17 amino acids. For the CDR3, the DNA is TGTGCCAGCAGTTCCTCCCTGTTGCAAAGGGCTAATGAAAAACTGTTTTTT. Amino acid sequence: CASSSSLLQRANEKLFF.

The chain employs TRBV11-1 and TRBJ2-2, with a tentative D call TRBD2 (5 bases). Trimming pared 1 base from V and 3 bases from J, leaving 9 bases between. Germline V lookup: CDR1 SGHAT, CDR2 FQDESV (reference sequence). The CDR3 has 15 residues. The CDR3 here is CASSLDGIDTGELFF. The CDR3 DNA is TGTGCCAGCAGCTTAGACGGGATCGACACCGGGGAGCTGTTTTTT.

The chain recombines TRBV7-2 with TRBJ1-2; D is perhaps TRBD1 (5 bases). Germline V gene sequence: CDR1 SGHTA, CDR2 FQGNSA. V lost 2 bases, J lost 13 bases, and 14 bases lay in between. This CDR3 is 12 amino acids long. The CDR3 sequence is CASSLQLGGFTF. DNA of the CDR3: TGTGCCAGCAGCTTACAACTTGGGGGTTTCACCTTC.

There are a few counts of this clonotype. The chain couples TRBV9 to TRBJ2-1; maybe TRBD2 (6 bases). Trimming shortened V by 1 base and J by 8 bases, and 13 bases separated the two germline ends. The germline V gene has CDR1 SGDLS and CDR2 YYNGEE. There are 14 residues in the CDR3. Here the CDR3 reads CASSVFLASDEQFF. The CDR3 nucleotides read TGTGCCAGCAGCGTATTCCTAGCGTCGGATGAGCAGTTCTTC.

The rearrangement uses TRBV28 and TRBJ2-7; 7 bases match TRBD1. The J call is in doubt because the DNA end fits TRBJ2-4 better. The germline V gene has CDR1 MDHEN and CDR2 SYDVKM. The CDR3 covers 16 residues. The chain's CDR3 is CASSFSTGAAKNIQYF. CDR3 nucleotides: TGTGCCAGCAGTTTTTCTACAGGGGCAGCCAAAAACATTCAGTACTTC.

This clonotype was seen only a few times. The chain carries TRBV20-1 and TRBJ1-1, with a tentative D call TRBD1 (6 bases). Looked up from germline, CDR1 is DFQATT and CDR2 is SNEGSKA (reference sequence). There are 12 residues in the CDR3. The CDR3 DNA sequence: TGCAGCGCCTGGACAGCGAACACTGAAGCTTTCTTT. It yields the protein CSAWTANTEAFF.